This T cell receptor (beta chain) was sequenced during a study of PD-L1 blockade in urothelial cancer. Study details: Prior chemotherapy regimens per patient numbered 0 to 3. Reported median T cell count for blood samples was around 140,000.

For this clone: Its antigen is as yet unknown.

The CDR3 has 15 amino acids. Germline CDR1 LGHNT, CDR2 FRNRAP. With 6 bases clipped from V and 3 bases from J, the junction kept 9 bases outside the gene matches. The assay was immunoSEQ multiplex PCR, and TCRdb's table has in-frame clones only and misses some. The sample comprises about 55,000 clones, around 84% of which are singletons, and less than 1.5% rests with the top ten. Specified time point: pretreatment peripheral blood. Pretreatment and on-treatment blood mononuclear cell samples were taken, totaling between 1 and 8 time points per patient. Study findings and constraints: Better survival was predicted by below-median pretreatment blood TCR clonality.

This clonotype originated in a man over 45 with urothelial cancer. Source: PBMCs, taken around atezolizumab (anti-PD-L1) treatment. This chain connects TRBV12-5 to TRBJ2-7; TRBD1 matches 9 bases. The CDR3 bases are TGTGCTAGTGGCCCGACGGGACAGGGTCACTACGAGCAGTACTTC. It encodes CASGPTGQGHYEQYF.